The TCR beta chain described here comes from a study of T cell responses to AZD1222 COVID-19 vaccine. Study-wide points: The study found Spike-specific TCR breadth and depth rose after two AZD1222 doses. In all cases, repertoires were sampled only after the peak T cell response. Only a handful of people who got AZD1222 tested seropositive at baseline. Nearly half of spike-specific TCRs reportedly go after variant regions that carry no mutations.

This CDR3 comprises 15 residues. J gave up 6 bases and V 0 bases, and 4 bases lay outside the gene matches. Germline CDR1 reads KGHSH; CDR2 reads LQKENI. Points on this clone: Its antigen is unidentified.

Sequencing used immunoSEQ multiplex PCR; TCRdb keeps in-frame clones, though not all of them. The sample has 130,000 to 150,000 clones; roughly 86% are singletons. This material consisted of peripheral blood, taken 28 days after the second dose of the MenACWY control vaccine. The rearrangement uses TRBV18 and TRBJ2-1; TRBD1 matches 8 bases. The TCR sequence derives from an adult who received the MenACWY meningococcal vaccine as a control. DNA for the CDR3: TGTGCCAGCTCACCACCGGCACAGGGGGGCAATGAGCAGTTCTTC. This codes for CASSPPAQGGNEQFF.